The 5 T cell receptor beta chains presented below share a single source sample, sequenced in a study of glioma-infiltrating T cells. Using RNA template, CDR3s of TCR alpha and beta were amplified with iRepertoire arm-PCR. MiXCR, run by TCRdb on the multiplex PCR reads, gives a single entry per CDR3 protein. This table has 95,000 to 150,000 distinct CDR3 sequences, more than 20% appearing once. Material for sequencing was glioma tissue, nonneoplastic brain tissue, or PBMCs (not recorded which). Receptor source: a human donor with low-grade glioma or glioblastoma, undergoing nonglioma brain surgery, or in good health (not recorded which).

With respect to this clonotype: A much larger clone differs by one base, so this may be a read error. CDR3 nucleotide sequence: TGTGCCAGAAGCGGAAGGACAGGCCCCTACGAGCAGTACTTC. It translates to CARSGRTGPYEQYF. The chain combines TRBV7-6 with TRBJ2-7, with 7 positions matching TRBD1. This CDR3 region has 14 residues. Unmatched junction bases numbered 10, after V lost 9 bases and J lost 2 bases. Germline CDR1 SGHVS, CDR2 FNYEAQ.

This clonotype was found many times. At one of its ends the junction is not consistent with the germline gene, which may arise from a read error. The chain is built from TRBV5-1 and TRBJ2-5; no definite D call. This CDR3 spans 12 amino acids. Germline V CDR1 and CDR2: SGHRS, YFSETQ. CDR3 sequence (DNA): TGTGCCAGCAGTTTTACTGGAGAGACCCAGTACTTC. It is translated as CASSFTGETQYF.

There are a few counts of this clonotype. The V gene is TRBV29-1, the J gene TRBJ1-1; no clear D gene. Germline V gives CDR1 SQVTM, CDR2 ANQGSEA. Trimming stripped 0 bases from V and 7 bases from J, with 9 bases between. This CDR3 region has 12 residues. The CDR3 loop is CSVEEAGFEAFF. The CDR3 DNA follows: TGCAGCGTTGAAGAAGCGGGGTTTGAAGCTTTCTTT.

The chain uses TRBV7-9 and TRBJ2-7; no clear D gene. The CDR3 is made up of 12 amino acids. V lost 4 bases and J lost 3, with 7 bases in between. CDR1 and CDR2 (germline): SEHNR, FQNEAQ (reference sequence). CDR3 DNA sequence: TGTGCCAGCAGCTCGCTCCACTACGAGCAGTACTTC. Protein: CASSSLHYEQYF.

Worth noting for this clonotype: Just one base apart from a much larger clone, this may be a read error. V usage is TRBV28 and J usage is TRBJ2-5; D perhaps matches TRBD1 (5 bases). Trimming took off 3 bases at V and 2 bases at J, with 10 bases between the two ends. Germline V gene lookup returns CDR1 MDHEN and CDR2 SYDVKM. The CDR3 consists of 14 residues. The CDR3 loop reads CASSFNRLQETQYF. The CDR3 nucleotides read TGTGCCAGCAGTTTTAACAGGTTGCAAGAGACCCAGTACTTC.